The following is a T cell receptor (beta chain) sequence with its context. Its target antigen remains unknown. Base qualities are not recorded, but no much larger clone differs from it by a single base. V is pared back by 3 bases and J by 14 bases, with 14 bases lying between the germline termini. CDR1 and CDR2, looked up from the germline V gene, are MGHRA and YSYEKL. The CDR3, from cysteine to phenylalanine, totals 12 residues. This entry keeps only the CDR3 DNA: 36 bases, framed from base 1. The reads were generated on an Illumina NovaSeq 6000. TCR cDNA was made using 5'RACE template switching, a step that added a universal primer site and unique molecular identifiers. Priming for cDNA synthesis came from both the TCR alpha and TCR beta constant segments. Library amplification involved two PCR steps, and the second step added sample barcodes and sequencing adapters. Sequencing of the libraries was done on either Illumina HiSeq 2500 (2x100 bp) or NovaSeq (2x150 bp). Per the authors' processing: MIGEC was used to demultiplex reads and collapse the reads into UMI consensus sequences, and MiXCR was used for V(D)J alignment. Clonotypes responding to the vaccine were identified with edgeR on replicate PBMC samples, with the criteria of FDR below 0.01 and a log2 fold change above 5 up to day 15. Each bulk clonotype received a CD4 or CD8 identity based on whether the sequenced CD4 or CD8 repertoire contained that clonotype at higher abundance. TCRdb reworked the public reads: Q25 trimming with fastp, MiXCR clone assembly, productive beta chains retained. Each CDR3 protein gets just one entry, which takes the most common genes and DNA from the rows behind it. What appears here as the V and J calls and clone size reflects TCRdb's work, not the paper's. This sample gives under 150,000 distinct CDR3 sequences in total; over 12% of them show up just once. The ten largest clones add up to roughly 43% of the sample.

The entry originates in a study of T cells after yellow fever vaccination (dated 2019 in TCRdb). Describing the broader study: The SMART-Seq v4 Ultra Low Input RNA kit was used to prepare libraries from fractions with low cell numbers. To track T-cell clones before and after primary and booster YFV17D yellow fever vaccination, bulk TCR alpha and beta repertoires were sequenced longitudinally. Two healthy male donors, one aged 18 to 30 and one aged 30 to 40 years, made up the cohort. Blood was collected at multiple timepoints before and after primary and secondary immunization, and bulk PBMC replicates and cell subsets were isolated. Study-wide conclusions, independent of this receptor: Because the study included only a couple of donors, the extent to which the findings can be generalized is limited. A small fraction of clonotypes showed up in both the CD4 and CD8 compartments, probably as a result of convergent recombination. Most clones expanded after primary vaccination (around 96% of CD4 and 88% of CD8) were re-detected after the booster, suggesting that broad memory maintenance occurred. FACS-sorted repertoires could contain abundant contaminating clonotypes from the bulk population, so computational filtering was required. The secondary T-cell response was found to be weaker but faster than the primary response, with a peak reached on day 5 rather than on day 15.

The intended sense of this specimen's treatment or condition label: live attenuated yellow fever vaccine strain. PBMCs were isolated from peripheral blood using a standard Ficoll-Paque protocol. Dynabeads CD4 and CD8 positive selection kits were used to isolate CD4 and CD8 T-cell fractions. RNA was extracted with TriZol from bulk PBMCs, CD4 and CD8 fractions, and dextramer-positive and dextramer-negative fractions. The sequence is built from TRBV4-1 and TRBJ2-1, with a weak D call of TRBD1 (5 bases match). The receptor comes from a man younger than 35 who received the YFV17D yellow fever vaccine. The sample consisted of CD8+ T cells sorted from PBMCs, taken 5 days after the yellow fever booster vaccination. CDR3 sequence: CASSHQGQGKFF. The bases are TGCGCCAGCAGCCACCAGGGCCAGGGAAAGTTCTTC.